These T cell receptor beta chains were read from a single sample in a study of cytotoxic CD8 clonotypes in ibrutinib-treated CLL. Produced via immunoSEQ multiplex PCR; TCRdb's table is partial and in-frame only. The data hold tens of thousands of clones, with roughly 70% observed a single time. The specimen was PBMCs, collected after 12 months of ibrutinib treatment. Source of these receptors: a human donor with chronic lymphocytic leukemia. CDR3s include the opening cysteine and the closing phenylalanine or tryptophan. D genes are given only for firm matches. Size is omitted from some rows. Given values are once, few, many or a class for expanded clones.

>TRBJ2-3|TRBV9|TRBD2|-
TGTGCCAGCAGCGTAGCCTTGGGCGGGAGGGCTGGAGATACGCAGTATTTT
CASSVALGGRAGDTQYF
>TRBJ2-7|TRBV19|TRBD1|-
TGTGCCAGTAGTAGCAACAGGGGGAGCGAGCAGTACTTC
CASSSNRGSEQYF
>TRBJ1-5|TRBV18|TRBD1|-
TGTGCCAGCTCACCAGGACAGGGGATCCCCACTGGGCGCAATCAGCCCCAGCATTTT
CASSPGQGIPTGRNQPQHF
>TRBJ2-2|TRBV5-1|-|once
TGCGCCAGCAGCTTCGAAGGTATAGCCGGGGAGCTGTTTTTT
CASSFEGIAGELFF
>TRBJ1-2|TRBV28|-|few
TGTGCCAGCAGTCCCCCCAGTGCCCGGCACTATGGCTACACCTTC
CASSPPSARHYGYTF
>TRBJ2-1|TRBV4-3|TRBD2|-
TGCGCCAGCAGCCAAGAAGCTAGCGGGAGTGGTAATGAGCAGTTCTTC
CASSQEASGSGNEQFF
>TRBJ2-2|TRBV7-6|-|few
TGTGCCAGCAGCCTAAGATCGAACACCGGGGAGCTGTTTTTT
CASSLRSNTGELFF
>TRBJ2-2|TRBV6-1|TRBD2|-
TGTGCCAGCAGTGGGACTAGCGGGTACACCGGGGAGCTGTTTTTT
CASSGTSGYTGELFF
>TRBJ1-2|TRBV14|TRBD1|-
TGTGCCAGCAGCCAAGTTGGGGACAGGGAAGGCTACACCTTC
CASSQVGDREGYTF
>TRBJ2-7|TRBV10-1|TRBD1|-
TGCGCCAGCAGCCTCCGGGACAGGGGCACTCGAGAATACTACGAGCAGTACTTC
CASSLRDRGTREYYEQYF
>TRBJ2-2|TRBV29-1|-|-
TGCAGCGTTAGGAGGACCGGGGAGCTGTTTTTT
CSVRRTGELFF
>TRBJ2-3|TRBV19|TRBD2|-
TGTGCCAGTAGTATCGGCGGGACTAGCGGGATGGATACGCAGTATTTT
CASSIGGTSGMDTQYF
>TRBJ2-1|TRBV5-4|-|few
TGTGCCAGCAGCCAGAACCGGGCAGGGAACAATGAGCAGTTCTTC
CASSQNRAGNNEQFF
>TRBJ2-3|TRBV5-1|-|-
TGCGCCAGCAGCGGGGGACCGCCAGATACGCAGTATTTT
CASSGGPPDTQYF
>TRBJ2-7|TRBV2|TRBD1|-
TGTGCCAGCCAACAGGGGGCAAAGCAGTACTTC
CASQQGAKQYF
>TRBJ1-4|TRBV6-4|-|-
TGTGCCAGCAGTGATCAGGGAAGAAAACTGTTTTTT
CASSDQGRKLFF
>TRBJ2-2|TRBV30|TRBD2|once
TGTGCCTGGCAAAGACTAGCGGGAGCCAACGGGGAGCTGTTTTTT
CAWQRLAGANGELFF
>TRBJ1-4|TRBV18|-|-
TGTGCCAGCTCACCACAAGGCAGTGCGAATGAAAAACTGTTTTTT
CASSPQGSANEKLFF
>TRBJ2-2|TRBV1|-|-
TGCACCAGCAGCCAAGGGTTTCTAGTCGTTGCCACCGGGGAGCTGTTTTTT
CTSSQGFLVVATGELFF
>TRBJ1-2|TRBV2|-|-
TGTGCCAGCAGTATCGGGCCCGACTATGGCTACACCTTC
CASSIGPDYGYTF
>TRBJ2-2|TRBV7-3|-|-
TGTGCCAGCAGCTTGGGAGTATCCGGGGAGCTGTTTTTT
CASSLGVSGELFF
>TRBJ2-5|TRBV5-1|TRBD1|-
TGCGCCAGCAGCTTGGCCGGCAGGGGGCAGGGAGAGACCCAGTACTTC
CASSLAGRGQGETQYF
>TRBJ2-1|TRBV7-9|-|-
TGTGCCAGCAGCTTCCCCCAGCGGTACAATGAGCAGTTCTTC
CASSFPQRYNEQFF
>TRBJ1-6|TRBV4-2|-|-
TGTGCCAGCAGCCAAGAAACAAGTGCTAATTCACCCCTCCACTTT
CASSQETSANSPLHF
>TRBJ2-3|TRBV7-8|TRBD1|few
TGTGCCAGCAGCGCCTGGACAGGGCAAGAATTGCAGTATTTT
CASSAWTGQELQYF
>TRBJ1-2|TRBV5-1|-|few
TGCGCCAGCAGCCCCGCCCCAGGACAACTGATCTATGGCTACACCTTC
CASSPAPGQLIYGYTF
>TRBJ1-2|TRBV7-8|-|-
TGTGCCAGCAGCACCAGACAGGCTTACCTCCAACTATATGGCTACACCTTC
CASSTRQAYLQLYGYTF
>TRBJ1-2|TRBV28|-|-
TGTGCCAGCAGTTTACTCCTTCCGAGTCCGCATTCACGCGGCTACACCTTC
CASSLLLPSPHSRGYTF
>TRBJ1-2|TRBV5-6|-|-
TGTGCCAGCAGCTTGATGACATTTCGACCTGGCTACACCTTC
CASSLMTFRPGYTF
>TRBJ2-2|TRBV9|TRBD1|-
TGTGCCAGCAGCGTCTCAGGGGGCACCGGGGAGCTGTTTTTT
CASSVSGGTGELFF
>TRBJ2-5|TRBV7-7|-|few
TGTGCTAGCAGCTTAGATCGAGCCTCAGAGACCCAGTACTTC
CASSLDRASETQYF
>TRBJ1-2|TRBV2|TRBD1|few
TGTGCCAGCAGTGACAGGGGGCGCGGCTACACCTTC
CASSDRGRGYTF
>TRBJ2-7|TRBV7-6|TRBD2|once
TGTGCCAGCAGCCCACTAGCGGCGAGCTCCTACGAGCAGTACTTC
CASSPLAASSYEQYF
>TRBJ1-1|TRBV11-2|-|-
TGTGCCAGCAGCTCAGGGGTAACTGAAGCTTTCTTT
CASSSGVTEAFF
>TRBJ2-7|TRBV19|-|few
TGTGCCAGTAGTCCCTCAGGGGTATCAGAGGACGAGCAGTACTTC
CASSPSGVSEDEQYF
>TRBJ1-4|TRBV5-1|-|-
TGCGCCAGCAGCACATCAGGACAGCCTAATGAAAAACTGTTTTTT
CASSTSGQPNEKLFF